This T cell receptor (beta chain) was obtained from a study of cytomegalovirus exposure and HLA in healthy donors. The CDR3 has 15 amino acids. Trimming at V came to 5 bases and at J to 5 bases, leaving 9 bases not matched to a gene. Germline V gene lookup returns CDR1 SGHTA and CDR2 FQGNSA. As regards this clone: Its antigen is as yet unknown.

Study findings and constraints: Most CMV-associated TCR beta chains were later found to appear HLA-restricted. Links to common viral pathogens appeared, in a later analysis, for several of the most significant clusters. For presence/absence analyses, sequencing depth was assumed to be roughly uniform across donors. Being productive about 87% or about 30% of the time was typical of most TCR beta V segments in an earlier analysis.

PCR involved 60 Vbeta and 13 Jbeta primers. Sequencing was performed with immunoSEQ multiplex PCR; in TCRdb, only in-frame clones are kept and a portion is missing. The sample holds around 200,000 clones, 62% seen once. The chain carries TRBV7-2 and TRBJ2-5; TRBD2 matches at 9 bases. The sequencing input was PBMCs. The TCR comes from a man aged 40-49 years in good health and CMV-seronegative. This chain's CDR3 is CASSLSGSRGETQYF. In DNA form, the CDR3 reads TGTGCCAGCAGCCTTAGCGGGAGTCGGGGGGAGACCCAGTACTTC. Variable domain in full (rest from reference TRBV7-2 and TRBJ2-5): GAGVSQSPSNKVTEKGKDVELRCDPISGHTALYWYRQSLGQGLEFLIYFQGNSAPDKSGLPSDRFSAERTGGSVSTLTIQRTQQEDSAVYLCASSLSGSRGETQYFGPGTRLLVL.